This T cell receptor beta chain was sequenced during a study of molecular identifiers for immune sequencing clone quantification. This clonotype occurred a few times. The germline CDR1 and CDR2 sequences are MNHEY and SVGAGI. The V end lost 7 bases, the J end lost 6 bases, and 15 bases lay between the germline ends. This CDR3 has 14 residues. TCRdb used MiXCR to reprocess the PCR reads, holding one entry per CDR3 protein. The sample holds approximately 500,000 distinct CDR3 sequences; about a quarter are singletons and the top ten take 0.7% to 0.9%. This receptor was obtained from a human donor in good health. Some libraries in this study had Jurkat cell RNA spiked in. The chain links TRBV6-5 to TRBJ2-2, with D uncertain. The specimen sequenced was naive CD8+ T cells from blood, with Jurkat cell RNA spiked in. This sample's subset: FACS-sorted CD8+CD4-CCR7+CD45RA+ naive T cells. CDR3 nucleotides: TGTGCCAGCAAGGAACAACGACTCTCCGGGGAGCTGTTTTTT. Its protein is CASKEQRLSGELFF.